This T cell receptor beta chain comes out of a study of T-cell reconstitution after alpha-beta-depleted transplantation in children. Overall study findings and caveats: Several hundred graft clones that had expanded were reportedly the source of alpha-beta T cells about two months after transplant. From surviving recipient T cells and thymic progenitors came the high day-60 TCRbeta diversity observed in some patients. After one year, T-cell counts and TCRbeta diversity mostly came from new T cells.

TCRbeta library preparation incorporated unique molecular identifiers. TCRdb ran MiXCR on the PCR reads and lists one entry per CDR3 protein. The repertoire holds 450,000 to 550,000 distinct CDR3 sequences, roughly an eighth seen once, with around 15% in the top ten. This clonotype appeared a few times. Its antigen is undetermined. Germline V gene sequence: CDR1 SGHNT, CDR2 YYREEE (reference sequence). The CDR3 length is 16 residues. Germline trimming cut 0 bases from V and 5 bases from J; bases unmatched to any gene: 6. Specimen: PBMCs, mostly from graft donor cells, collected 180 days after TCRalphabeta/CD19-depleted stem cell transplant. The receptor was isolated from a female patient aged 2-9 years who had a stem cell transplant for aplastic anemia, so the T cells may come from the graft donor. The V and J genes are TRBV5-4 and TRBJ2-1, with 9 bases aligning to TRBD1. CDR3 region: CASSLALTGGHNEQFF. The CDR3, as DNA: TGTGCCAGCAGCTTGGCTCTGACAGGGGGTCACAATGAGCAGTTCTTC.